The clone carrying this TCR beta chain occurred once. Its antigen remains unknown. CDR1 KGHSH and CDR2 LQKENI come from the germline V gene. This CDR3 is built from 16 residues. Trimming took 3 bases from V and 4 from J; bases not matched to a gene: 7. The record originates from a study of cytomegalovirus exposure and HLA in healthy donors. Notes on the study in general: Data from an earlier analysis indicated that most TCR beta V segments were productive either about 87% or about 30% of the time. A later examination showed that TCR association rates differed by HLA locus, with DRB1 most and HLA-C fewest. CMV serostatus was the only immune exposure information that was available.

Vbeta (60) and Jbeta (13) primers were used in the PCR. TCRdb's table, derived via immunoSEQ multiplex PCR, lists solely in-frame clones and lacks some. This table holds approximately 150,000 clones, roughly 84% found once. Material: PBMCs. The TCR sequence derives from a boy between 2 and 10 years old in good health and CMV-seronegative. The chain recombines TRBV18 with TRBJ1-2; 11 nucleotides agree with TRBD1. As DNA, the CDR3 is TGTGCCAGCTCACCGGGGACAGGGGGTGTCGCCTATGGCTACACCTTC. It specifies CASSPGTGGVAYGYTF.